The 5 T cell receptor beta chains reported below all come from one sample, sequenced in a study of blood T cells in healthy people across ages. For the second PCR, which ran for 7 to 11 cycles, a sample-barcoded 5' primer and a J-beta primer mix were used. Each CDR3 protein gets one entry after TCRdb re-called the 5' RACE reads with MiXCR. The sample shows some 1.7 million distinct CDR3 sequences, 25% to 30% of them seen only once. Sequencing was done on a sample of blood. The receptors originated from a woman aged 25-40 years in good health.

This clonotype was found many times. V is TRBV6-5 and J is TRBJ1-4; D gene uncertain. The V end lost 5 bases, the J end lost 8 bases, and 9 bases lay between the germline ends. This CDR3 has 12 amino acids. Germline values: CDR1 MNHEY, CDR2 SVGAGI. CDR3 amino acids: CASSRTGEKLFF. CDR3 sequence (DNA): TGTGCCAGCAGTCGGACGGGAGAAAAACTGTTTTTT.

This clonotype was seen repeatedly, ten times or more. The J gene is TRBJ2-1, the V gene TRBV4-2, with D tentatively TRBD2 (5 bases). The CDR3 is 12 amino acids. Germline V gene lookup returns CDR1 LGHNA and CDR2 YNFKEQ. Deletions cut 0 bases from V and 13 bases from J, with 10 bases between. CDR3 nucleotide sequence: TGTGCCAGCAGCCAAGAGGGAAGCGGTCAGTTCTTC. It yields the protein CASSQEGSGQFF.

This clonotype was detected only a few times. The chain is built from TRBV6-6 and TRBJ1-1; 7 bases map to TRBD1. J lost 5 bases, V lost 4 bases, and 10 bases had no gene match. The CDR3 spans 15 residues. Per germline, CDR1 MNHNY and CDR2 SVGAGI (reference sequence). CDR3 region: CASSSDRATWTEAFF. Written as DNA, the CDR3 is TGTGCCAGCAGTTCCGACAGGGCCACGTGGACTGAAGCTTTCTTT.

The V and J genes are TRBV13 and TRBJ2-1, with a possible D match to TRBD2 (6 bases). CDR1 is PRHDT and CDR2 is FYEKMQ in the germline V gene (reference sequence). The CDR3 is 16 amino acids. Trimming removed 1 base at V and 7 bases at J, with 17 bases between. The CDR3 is CASSLEGSGKRNEQFF. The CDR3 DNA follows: TGTGCCAGCAGCTTAGAGGGTAGCGGAAAGCGTAATGAGCAGTTCTTC.

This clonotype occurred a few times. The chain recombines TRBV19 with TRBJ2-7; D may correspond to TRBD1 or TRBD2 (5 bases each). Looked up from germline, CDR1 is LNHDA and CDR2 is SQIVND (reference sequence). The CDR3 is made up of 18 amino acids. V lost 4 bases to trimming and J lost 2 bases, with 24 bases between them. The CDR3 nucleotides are TGTGCCAGTAGTACTTCATACCTCGGGACCGTAAATGCCTACGAGCAGTACTTC. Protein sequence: CASSTSYLGTVNAYEQYF.